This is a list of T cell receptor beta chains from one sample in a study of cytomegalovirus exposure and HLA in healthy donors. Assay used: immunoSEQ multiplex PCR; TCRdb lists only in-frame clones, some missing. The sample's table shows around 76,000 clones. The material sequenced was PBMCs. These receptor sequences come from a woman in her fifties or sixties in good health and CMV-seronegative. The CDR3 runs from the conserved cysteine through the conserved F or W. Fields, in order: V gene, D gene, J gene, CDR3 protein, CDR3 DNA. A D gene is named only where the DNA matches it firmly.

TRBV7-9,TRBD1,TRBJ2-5,CASSSGTGGETQYF,TGTGCCAGCAGCTCCGGGACAGGGGGTGAGACCCAGTACTTC
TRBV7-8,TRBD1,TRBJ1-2,CASSLAGQVDYGYTF,TGTGCCAGCAGCTTAGCGGGACAGGTAGACTATGGCTACACCTTC
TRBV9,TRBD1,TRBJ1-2,CASSVGDRGYYGYTF,TGTGCCAGCAGCGTAGGGGACAGGGGGTACTATGGCTACACCTTC
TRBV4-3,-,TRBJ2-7,CASSPDVAQGPPYEQYF,TGCGCCAGCAGCCCAGATGTTGCTCAGGGCCCCCCCTACGAGCAGTACTTC
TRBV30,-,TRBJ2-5,CAWTPADMETQYF,TGTGCCTGGACACCAGCAGACATGGAGACCCAGTACTTC
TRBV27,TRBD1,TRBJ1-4,CASSRDRGSLGANEKLFF,TGTGCCAGCAGCCGGGACAGGGGAAGTCTCGGTGCTAATGAAAAACTGTTTTTT
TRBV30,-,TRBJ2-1,CAWNEGGYNEQFF,TGTGCCTGGAATGAGGGAGGCTACAATGAGCAGTTCTTC
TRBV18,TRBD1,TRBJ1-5,CASSPTPTGGEGTQPQHF,TGTGCCAGCTCACCTACACCTACAGGGGGAGAGGGTACTCAGCCCCAGCATTTT
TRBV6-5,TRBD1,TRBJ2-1,CASSYRDRGNEQFF,TGTGCCAGCAGTTACCGGGACAGGGGCAATGAGCAGTTCTTC
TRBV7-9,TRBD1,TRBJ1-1,CASSSWTGNTEAFF,TGTGCCAGCAGTTCCTGGACAGGGAACACTGAAGCTTTCTTT
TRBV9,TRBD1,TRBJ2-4,CASSVGGRGLGNIQYF,TGTGCCAGCAGCGTAGGTGGCAGGGGGCTAGGAAACATTCAGTACTTC
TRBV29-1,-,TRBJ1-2,CSVSRGGDYGYTF,TGCAGCGTGTCGCGGGGCGGGGACTATGGCTACACCTTC
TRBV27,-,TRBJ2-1,CASRRGGTVGINEQFF,TGTGCCAGCCGTCGAGGGGGGACAGTCGGGATCAATGAGCAGTTCTTC
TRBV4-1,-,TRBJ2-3,CASSQDVFGVYDVTQYF,TGCGCCAGCAGCCAAGATGTCTTCGGGGTATACGACGTTACGCAGTATTTT
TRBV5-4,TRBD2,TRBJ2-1,CASSFTSGLPNEQFF,TGTGCCAGCAGCTTTACTAGCGGGCTTCCCAATGAGCAGTTCTTC
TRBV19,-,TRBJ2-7,CASSIYGKTEDEQYF,TGTGCCAGTAGTATATACGGTAAAACGGAGGACGAGCAGTACTTC
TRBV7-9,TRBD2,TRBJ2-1,CASSIPGTSGPSSYNEQFF,TGTGCCAGCAGCATACCCGGGACTAGCGGGCCTAGCTCCTACAATGAGCAGTTCTTC
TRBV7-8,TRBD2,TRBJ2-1,CASSSFPTSGNYNEQFF,TGTGCCAGCAGCTCCTTCCCGACTAGCGGGAACTACAATGAGCAGTTCTTC
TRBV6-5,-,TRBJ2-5,CASSFGTSETQYF,TGTGCCAGCAGTTTCGGGACATCAGAGACCCAGTACTTC
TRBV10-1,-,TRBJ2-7,CASSGSGGSYEQYF,TGCGCCAGCAGTGGGAGCGGAGGCTCCTACGAGCAGTACTTC
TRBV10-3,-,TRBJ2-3,CAISESPGSSTDTQYF,TGTGCCATCAGTGAGTCTCCGGGTAGCAGCACAGATACGCAGTATTTT
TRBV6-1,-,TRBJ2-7,CASTRSSYEQYF,TGTGCCAGCACTCGGTCCTCCTACGAGCAGTACTTC
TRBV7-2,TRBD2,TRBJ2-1,CASSLGGLVGYNEQFF,TGTGCCAGCAGCCTCGGCGGACTAGTGGGCTACAATGAGCAGTTCTTC
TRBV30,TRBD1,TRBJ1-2,CAWGTGPLRYTF,TGTGCCTGGGGGACAGGACCCTTACGCTACACCTTC
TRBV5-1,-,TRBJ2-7,CASSTSESEQYF,TGCGCCAGCAGCACATCCGAATCCGAGCAGTACTTC
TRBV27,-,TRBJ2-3,CASSLWSSKSDTQYF,TGTGCCAGCAGTTTGTGGAGTAGTAAATCAGATACGCAGTATTTT
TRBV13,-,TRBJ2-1,CASSTRQVLQFF,TGTGCCAGCAGCACCCGACAGGTCCTGCAGTTCTTC
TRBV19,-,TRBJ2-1,CASTQVQGLGEQFF,TGTGCCAGTACCCAAGTACAGGGATTAGGTGAGCAGTTCTTC
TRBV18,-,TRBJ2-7,CASSPLGSYEQYF,TGTGCCAGCTCACCACTCGGGTCGTACGAGCAGTACTTC